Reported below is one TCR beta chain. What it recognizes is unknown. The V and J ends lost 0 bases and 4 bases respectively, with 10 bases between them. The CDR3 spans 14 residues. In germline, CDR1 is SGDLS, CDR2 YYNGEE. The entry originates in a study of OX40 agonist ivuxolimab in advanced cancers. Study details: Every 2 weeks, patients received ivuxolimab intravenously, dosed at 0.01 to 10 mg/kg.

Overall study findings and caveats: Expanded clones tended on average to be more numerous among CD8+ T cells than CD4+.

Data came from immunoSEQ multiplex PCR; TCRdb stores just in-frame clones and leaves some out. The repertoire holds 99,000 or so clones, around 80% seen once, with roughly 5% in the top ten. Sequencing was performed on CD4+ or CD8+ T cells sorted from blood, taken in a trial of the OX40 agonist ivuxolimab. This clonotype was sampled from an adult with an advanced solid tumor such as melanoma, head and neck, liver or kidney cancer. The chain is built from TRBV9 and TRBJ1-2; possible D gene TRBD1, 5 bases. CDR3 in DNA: TGTGCCAGCAGCGTAGGGGACGGTACCTATGGCTACACCTTC. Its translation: CASSVGDGTYGYTF.